A single sample is the source of the 5 T cell receptor beta chains below, sequenced in a study of T cell responses to AZD1222 COVID-19 vaccine. The table came from immunoSEQ multiplex PCR; TCRdb's copy has only in-frame clones and leaves some out. The sample consists of about 140,000 clones, around 90% of them appearing once. The sequences come from peripheral blood, collected 28 days after the second dose of the MenACWY control vaccine. The receptor source for this set is an adult who received the MenACWY meningococcal vaccine as a control.

The rearrangement uses TRBV6-5 and TRBJ1-4, with TRBD1 identical over 8 bases. Germline V gives CDR1 MNHEY, CDR2 SVGAGI. Trimming took 7 bases from V and 6 from J; bases not matched to a gene: 4. The CDR3 runs 13 residues. CDR3 nucleotides: TGTGCCAGCACGACAGGGGTTGATGAAAAACTGTTTTTT. Protein sequence: CASTTGVDEKLFF.

V gene TRBV18 combines with J gene TRBJ1-4, with D tentatively TRBD1 (5 bases). The CDR3 extends over 14 amino acids. V was cut by 2 bases and J by 8 bases, with 12 bases left in between. In germline, CDR1 is KGHSH, CDR2 LQKENI. CDR3 region: CASSPGASGEKLFF. The CDR3, as DNA: TGTGCCAGCTCACCAGGAGCCTCAGGGGAAAAACTGTTTTTT.

The CDR3 DNA sequence: TGTGCCAGCAGCGGAACCGGGACAGGGGAAGAGACCCAGTACTTC. The encoded protein is CASSGTGTGEETQYF. The chain couples TRBV11-2 to TRBJ2-5; 10 bases align to TRBD1. Trimming removed 5 bases from V and 3 bases from J; junction bases left unmatched: 6. Germline CDR1 and CDR2: SGHAT and FQNNGV. The CDR3 extends over 15 amino acids.

The CDR3 loop is CATSDVPNNRGLEQPQHF. Written as DNA, the CDR3 is TGTGCCACCAGTGATGTACCGAACAACAGGGGGCTAGAGCAGCCCCAGCATTTT. The rearrangement joins TRBV24-1 to TRBJ1-5, with TRBD1 matching over 9 bases. Germline lookup yields CDR1 KGHDR and CDR2 SFDVKD. The CDR3 covers 18 residues. The ends lost 3 bases at V and 7 bases at J; junction bases unmatched: 15.

This chain links TRBV12-3 or TRBV12-4 with TRBJ1-5; D is unclear. The ends were cut back, 0 bases at V and 11 bases at J, with 8 bases in the middle. The CDR3 loop spans 12 amino acids. CDR3 DNA sequence: TGTGCCAGCAGTTTAGCGATGGGCACCCAGCATTTT. This translates into CASSLAMGTQHF.